This TCR beta chain emerged from a study of early T cells in non-severe SARS-CoV-2 infection. About the study: Investigators sequenced bulk RNA drawn from unsorted whole blood, and chains remained unpaired. The study, taken as a whole, reports: VDJdb matching skewed toward anti-spike CD8 responses, missing private and CD4 specificities.

Using its own MiXCR run on the 5' RACE reads, TCRdb lists one record per CDR3 protein. The repertoire holds approximately 44,000 distinct CDR3 sequences, with roughly an eighth as singletons. After removal of 1 base from V and 5 bases from J, the junction contained 10 bases not matched to a gene. The CDR3 consists of 17 residues. CDR1 and CDR2 (germline): LGHNA, YNFKEQ. This clonotype has only a few counts. The antigen is not known. The sample consisted of whole blood. This TCR derives from an adult who was a healthcare worker with PCR-confirmed SARS-CoV-2 infection or an uninfected control (not recorded which). The chain joins TRBV4-2 to TRBJ2-5, with 10 bases matching TRBD2. This chain's CDR3 is CASSQGSVSGRSETQYF. The CDR3 DNA sequence: TGTGCCAGCAGCCAAGGCTCGGTTAGCGGGAGGAGTGAGACCCAGTACTTC.